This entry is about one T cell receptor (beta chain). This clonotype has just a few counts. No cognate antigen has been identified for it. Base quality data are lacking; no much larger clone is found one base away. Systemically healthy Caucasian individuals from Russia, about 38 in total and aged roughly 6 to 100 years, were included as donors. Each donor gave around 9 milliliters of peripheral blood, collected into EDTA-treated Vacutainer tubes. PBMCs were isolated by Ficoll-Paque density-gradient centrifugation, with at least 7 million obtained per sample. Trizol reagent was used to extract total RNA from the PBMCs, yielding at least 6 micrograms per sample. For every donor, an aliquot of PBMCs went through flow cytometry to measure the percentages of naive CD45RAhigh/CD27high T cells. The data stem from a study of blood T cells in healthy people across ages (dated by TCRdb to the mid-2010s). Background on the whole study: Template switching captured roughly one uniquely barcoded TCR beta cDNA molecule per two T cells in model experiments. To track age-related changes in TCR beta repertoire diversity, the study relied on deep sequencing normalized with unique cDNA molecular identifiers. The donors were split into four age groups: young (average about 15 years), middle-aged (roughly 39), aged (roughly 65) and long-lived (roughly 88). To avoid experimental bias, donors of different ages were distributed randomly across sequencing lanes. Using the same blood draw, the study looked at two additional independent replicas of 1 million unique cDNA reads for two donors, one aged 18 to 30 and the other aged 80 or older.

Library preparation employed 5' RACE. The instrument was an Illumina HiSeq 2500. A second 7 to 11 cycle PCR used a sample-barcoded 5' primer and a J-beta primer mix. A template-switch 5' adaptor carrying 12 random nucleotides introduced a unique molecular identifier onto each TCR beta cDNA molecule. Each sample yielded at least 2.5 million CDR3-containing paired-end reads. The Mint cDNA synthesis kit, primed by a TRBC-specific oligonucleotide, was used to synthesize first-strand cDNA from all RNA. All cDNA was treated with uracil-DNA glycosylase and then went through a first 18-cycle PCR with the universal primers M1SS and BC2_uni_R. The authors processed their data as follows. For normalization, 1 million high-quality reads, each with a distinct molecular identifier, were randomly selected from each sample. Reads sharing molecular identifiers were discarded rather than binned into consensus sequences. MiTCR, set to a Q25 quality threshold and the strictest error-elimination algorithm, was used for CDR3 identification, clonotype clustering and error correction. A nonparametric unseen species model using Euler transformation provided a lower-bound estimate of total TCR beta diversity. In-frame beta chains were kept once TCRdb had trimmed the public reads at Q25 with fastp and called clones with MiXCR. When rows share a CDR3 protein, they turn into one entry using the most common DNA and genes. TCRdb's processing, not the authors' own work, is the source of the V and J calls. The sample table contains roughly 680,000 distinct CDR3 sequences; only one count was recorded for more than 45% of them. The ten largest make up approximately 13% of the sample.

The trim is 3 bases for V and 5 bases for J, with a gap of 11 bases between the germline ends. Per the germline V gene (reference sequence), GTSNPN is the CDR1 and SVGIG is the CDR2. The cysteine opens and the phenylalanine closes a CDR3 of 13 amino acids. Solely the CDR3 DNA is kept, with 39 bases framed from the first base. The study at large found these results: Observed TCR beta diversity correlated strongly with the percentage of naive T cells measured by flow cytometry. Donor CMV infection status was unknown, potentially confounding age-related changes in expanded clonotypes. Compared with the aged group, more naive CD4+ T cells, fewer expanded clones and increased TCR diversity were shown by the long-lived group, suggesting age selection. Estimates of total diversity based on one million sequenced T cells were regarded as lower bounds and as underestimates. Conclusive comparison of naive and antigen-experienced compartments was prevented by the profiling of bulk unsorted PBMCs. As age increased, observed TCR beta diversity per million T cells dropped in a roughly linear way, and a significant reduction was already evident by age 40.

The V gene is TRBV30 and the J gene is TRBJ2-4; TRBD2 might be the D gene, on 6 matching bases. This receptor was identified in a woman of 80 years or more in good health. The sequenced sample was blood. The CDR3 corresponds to CAWRLGGQNIQYF. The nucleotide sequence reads TGTGCCTGGAGACTGGGAGGACAAAACATTCAGTACTTC.